A selection of T cell receptor beta chains follows, all from one sample in a study of CD4 T cells in relation to SARS-CoV-2 and coronaviruses. Their cognate antigens are unknown. The assay was immunoSEQ multiplex PCR, and TCRdb's table has in-frame clones only and misses some. The profile covers approximately 20,000 clones, with 74% appearing a single time and over 25% taken by the ten largest. Material for sequencing was CD4+ T cells from PBMCs, cultured in vitro. These receptors were taken from a human donor in good health. The CDR3 runs from the conserved cysteine through the conserved F or W. D genes are given only for firm matches. Not every row has a clone size; where given, it reads once, few, many or a size class.

j_call	v_call	clone_size	d_call	cdr3_nt	cdr3_aa
TRBJ2-1	TRBV5-1	-	-	TGCGCCAGCAGCCCCCCGACTAGTGCGGATGAGCAGTTCTTC	CASSPPTSADEQFF
TRBJ2-5	TRBV6-6	-	-	TGTGCCAGCAGTGGGGACCGCCAAGAGACCCAGTACTTC	CASSGDRQETQYF
TRBJ2-7	TRBV27	few	-	TGTGCCAGCAGTTCCCCCAACAAGTACGAGCAGTACTTC	CASSSPNKYEQYF
TRBJ1-2	TRBV5-1	-	TRBD1	TGCGCCAGCAGCATGGGACAGAAGAACTATGGCTACACCTTC	CASSMGQKNYGYTF
TRBJ1-2	TRBV5-6	-	-	TGTGCCAGCAGCTTGGGGACAACCGGCTCTACCTTC	CASSLGTTGSTF
TRBJ2-2	TRBV3-1/TRBV3-2	few	-	TGTGCCAGCAGCCAAGATTCTGCCGGTGCCGGGGAGCTGTTTTTT	CASSQDSAGAGELFF
TRBJ1-1	TRBV5-1	few	-	TGCGCCAGCAACGAGGGGATGAACACTGAAGCTTTCTTT	CASNEGMNTEAFF
TRBJ2-7	TRBV27	-	TRBD1	TGTGCCAGCAGTTTATCGAGGCCCGGGACAGGGGGCTCCTACGAGCAGTACTTC	CASSLSRPGTGGSYEQYF
TRBJ2-2	TRBV5-1	-	-	TGCGCCAGCAGCGTGAGGGAGGCCGGGGAGCTGTTTTTT	CASSVREAGELFF
TRBJ2-5	TRBV7-7	-	-	TGTGCCAGCAGCCGCGGTACTACAGGCCAAGAGACCCAGTACTTC	CASSRGTTGQETQYF
TRBJ2-2	TRBV11-2	-	-	TGTGCCAGCACCCCGGACTATTCGTTTAACACCGGGGAGCTGTTTTTT	CASTPDYSFNTGELFF
TRBJ1-5	TRBV10-3	few	TRBD1	TGTGCCACCGCTTCCGGGACAGCCAGCAATCAGCCCCAGCATTTT	CATASGTASNQPQHF
TRBJ2-1	TRBV5-1	-	-	TGCGCCAGCAGCTTGACAGGGAGCTCCTACAATGAGCAGTTCTTC	CASSLTGSSYNEQFF
TRBJ2-6	TRBV6-6	-	-	TGTGCCAGCAGCTTCGCTGGGGCCAACGTCCTGACTTTC	CASSFAGANVLTF
TRBJ2-2	TRBV11-2	-	TRBD2	TGTGCCAGCAGCCGGAGCGGGAGTTGGACCGGGGAGCTGTTTTTT	CASSRSGSWTGELFF
TRBJ2-7	TRBV4-2	few	-	TGTGCCAGCAGCCAAGGTGCACCACTCTACGAGCAGTACTTC	CASSQGAPLYEQYF
TRBJ1-1	TRBV3-1/TRBV3-2	-	-	TGTGCCAGCAGCCAAGAAACTGATCGCCCAGCTTTCTTT	CASSQETDRPAFF
TRBJ2-2	TRBV9	-	TRBD2	TGTGCCAGCAGCATGGGACTAGCGGTGGGGGGCACCGGGGAGCTGTTTTTT	CASSMGLAVGGTGELFF
TRBJ1-4	TRBV7-6	-	-	TGTGCCAGCAGCTTAGGTTCTGTCCGGGCTGGGGAAAAACTGTTTTTT	CASSLGSVRAGEKLFF
TRBJ1-1	TRBV10-3	-	TRBD1	TGTGCCATCAGGGGGGACAGCCGACATGAAGCTTTCTTT	CAIRGDSRHEAFF
TRBJ1-4	TRBV19	once	TRBD1	TGTGCCAGTAGTATCTTATCGGGGGGGACAGGCGAAAAACTGTTTTTT	CASSILSGGTGEKLFF
TRBJ2-1	TRBV6-5	-	TRBD2	TGTGCCAGCAGTGACTCCGGGACTATAAACAATGAGCAGTTCTTC	CASSDSGTINNEQFF
TRBJ2-5	TRBV4-2	-	-	TGTGCCAGCAGCCAGGACTATCTAAACCAAGAGACCCAGTACTTC	CASSQDYLNQETQYF
TRBJ2-7	TRBV27	-	TRBD1	TGTGCCAGCAGTACCGGGACAGGGGGCTCAGGGGCCTACGAGCAGTACTTC	CASSTGTGGSGAYEQYF
TRBJ1-3	TRBV3-1/TRBV3-2	-	-	TGTGCCAGCAGCCAGGTAATAGGACCCTACAGCACATACTCTGGAAACACCATATATTTT	CASSQVIGPYSTYSGNTIYF
TRBJ1-2	TRBV27	-	-	TGTGCCAGCAGTTTAGAATCAGAACCCAACTATGGCTACACCTTC	CASSLESEPNYGYTF
TRBJ1-2	TRBV24-1	-	-	TGTGCCACCAGTGATTACTTATCGGGCTACACCTTC	CATSDYLSGYTF
TRBJ1-1	TRBV9	-	-	TGTGCCAGCAGCGTAAGCCAAAACACTGAAGCTTTCTTT	CASSVSQNTEAFF
TRBJ2-2	TRBV10-3	-	-	TGTGCCATCAGTGAGCCACCCATGTCGGGGGACCACACCGGGGAGCTGTTTTTT	CAISEPPMSGDHTGELFF
TRBJ1-2	TRBV30	-	TRBD1	TGTGCCTGGAGTGTACTAGGGCAGGGGGGTGGCTACACCTTC	CAWSVLGQGGGYTF
TRBJ2-7	TRBV2	-	-	TGTGCCAGCAGTTCAATAACGCCCTACGAGCAGTACTTC	CASSSITPYEQYF
TRBJ1-2	TRBV6-6	few	-	TGTGCCAGCACCGGGTTGGGGGGCTACACCTTC	CASTGLGGYTF
TRBJ1-2	TRBV19	-	-	TGTGCCAGTAGAGACAGTGGCTATGGCTACACCTTC	CASRDSGYGYTF
TRBJ1-1	TRBV5-1	-	-	TGCGCCAGCAGCTTGGAAGGGGGAATTACTGAAGCTTTCTTT	CASSLEGGITEAFF